These 5 T cell receptor beta chains came from one sample sequenced in a study of shared clonotypes between healthy human individuals. Generated by immunoSEQ multiplex PCR, the TCRdb table keeps only in-frame clones and is missing some. The data hold about 190,000 clones, with around 63% observed a single time. The sample comprised memory CD4+ T cells sorted from blood. Subset denoted: CD45RA-negative fraction. These receptors were taken from a young man in good health.

At least ten counts were recorded for this clone. This chain connects TRBV10-3 to TRBJ2-7; 9 bases are a match to TRBD1. V was pared by 10 bases and J by 2 bases, with 6 bases of the junction left unmatched. This CDR3 comprises 13 residues. Germline V CDR1 and CDR2: ENHRY, SYGVKD. The CDR3 here is CATRGTGPYEQYF. CDR3 nucleotide sequence: TGTGCCACTCGTGGGACAGGGCCCTACGAGCAGTACTTC.

This clone has only a few counts. The V and J genes are TRBV9 and TRBJ2-6; D gene uncertain. V was pared by 0 bases and J by 1 base, with 2 bases between. The CDR3 runs to 14 residues. CDR1 and CDR2 from the germline V gene are SGDLS and YYNGEE. CDR3 sequence reads: CASSVESGANVLTF. The CDR3 DNA reads TGTGCCAGCAGCGTAGAGTCTGGGGCCAACGTCCTGACTTTC. The complete variable domain, with remaining parts taken from reference TRBV9 and TRBJ2-6, reads DSGVTQTPKHLITATGQRVTLRCSPRSGDLSVYWYQQSLDQGLQFLIQYYNGEERAKGNILERFSAQQFPDLHSELNLSSLELGDSALYFCASSVESGANVLTFGAGSRLTVL.

The chain couples TRBV6-1 to TRBJ1-5; TRBD1 matches at 9 bases. Germline CDR1 reads MNHNS; CDR2 reads SASEGT. This CDR3 has 18 amino acids. V dropped 2 bases and J dropped 7; count of bases not matched to a gene: 15. The CDR3 here is CASSESGPGTGTLQPQHF. The CDR3 DNA reads as TGTGCCAGCAGTGAATCGGGGCCCGGGACAGGGACCTTGCAGCCCCAGCATTTT.

The chain joins TRBV5-5 to TRBJ2-6, with a weak D call TRBD2 (5 bases). Trimming removed 3 bases at V and 3 bases at J, with 10 bases between. The germline CDR1 and CDR2 sequences are SGHKS and YYEKEE (reference sequence). The CDR3 is 15 amino acids. CDR3: CASSSIEGGANVLTF. The CDR3 bases are TGTGCCAGCAGCTCCATTGAGGGTGGGGCCAACGTCCTGACTTTC.

The chain employs TRBV19 and TRBJ1-5; D is uncertain. Germline V gives CDR1 LNHDA, CDR2 SQIVND (reference sequence). Trimming cost V 9 bases and J 9 bases, with 15 bases left between them. The length of the CDR3 is 12 residues. CDR3 in amino acids: CASNPSSGPQHF. The CDR3 region has the DNA TGTGCCAGCAACCCCTCGTCCGGGCCCCAGCATTTT.